A selection of T cell receptor beta chains follows, all from one sample in a study of cytomegalovirus exposure and HLA in healthy donors. Assay: immunoSEQ multiplex PCR; the TCRdb copy retains only in-frame clones and omits some. The sample lists about 120,000 clones; around 66% were seen once. Sample: PBMCs. The receptors here all came from a woman aged 40 to 50 in good health and CMV-seropositive. CDR3s include the opening cysteine and the closing phenylalanine or tryptophan. Fields, in order: D gene, V gene, clone size, J gene, CDR3 protein, CDR3 DNA. D genes are given only for firm matches. Clone size appears in some rows only: once, few, many, or a class for an expanded clone.

-	TRBV4-1	-	TRBJ1-1	CASSLQGGGGTEAFF	TGCGCCAGCAGCCTCCAAGGCGGGGGCGGGACTGAAGCTTTCTTT
TRBD2	TRBV7-2	few	TRBJ2-2	CASSRHGGAGSGELFF	TGTGCCAGCAGCCGACACGGGGGGGCGGGTTCCGGGGAGCTGTTTTTT
-	TRBV10-1	few	TRBJ2-1	CASSGGGPGREQFF	TGCGCCAGCAGCGGCGGAGGCCCAGGCAGGGAGCAGTTCTTC
-	TRBV28	once	TRBJ1-1	CASSVPTEDTEAFF	TGTGCCAGCAGTGTCCCGACCGAGGACACTGAAGCTTTCTTT
-	TRBV28	once	TRBJ1-4	CASIGNEKLFF	TGTGCCAGCATCGGTAATGAAAAACTGTTTTTT
-	TRBV6-5	-	TRBJ1-1	CASTPGPVNTEAFF	TGTGCCAGCACCCCAGGCCCGGTGAACACTGAAGCTTTCTTT
-	TRBV11-3	-	TRBJ2-1	CASSPGVEQFF	TGTGCCAGCAGCCCCGGGGTTGAGCAGTTCTTC
-	TRBV12-5	-	TRBJ2-3	CASGSTPDTQYF	TGTGCTAGTGGTTCTACCCCAGATACGCAGTATTTT
-	TRBV5-1	-	TRBJ2-2	CASSLDGGNTGELFF	TGCGCCAGCTCGTTGGACGGGGGAAACACCGGGGAGCTGTTTTTT
TRBD1	TRBV7-9	-	TRBJ1-2	CASSLQGARNYGYTF	TGTGCCAGCAGCCTACAGGGGGCGAGGAACTATGGCTACACCTTC
TRBD1	TRBV9	-	TRBJ1-4	CAGSGQGGEKLFF	TGTGCCGGCTCGGGACAGGGAGGTGAAAAACTGTTTTTT
TRBD1	TRBV6-1	-	TRBJ1-3	CASSDRTGGVGNTIYF	TGTGCCAGCAGTGACCGGACAGGGGGCGTTGGAAACACCATATATTTT
-	TRBV7-2	-	TRBJ1-3	CASSLVGGRVDTIYF	TGTGCCAGCAGCTTAGTGGGGGGGCGCGTAGACACCATATATTTT
-	TRBV2	-	TRBJ2-2	CASSVVRANTGELFF	TGTGCCAGCAGTGTCGTCAGGGCGAACACCGGGGAGCTGTTTTTT
TRBD1	TRBV6-6	-	TRBJ1-1	CASRPPGQGAAEAFF	TGTGCCAGCAGACCCCCTGGACAGGGGGCCGCTGAAGCTTTCTTT
-	TRBV11-2	-	TRBJ1-4	CASGRAQGVREKLFF	TGTGCCAGCGGCCGGGCTCAGGGCGTACGTGAAAAACTGTTTTTT
TRBD1	TRBV6-5	-	TRBJ2-5	CASSSGQFTVLETQYF	TGTGCCAGCAGTTCGGGACAGTTCACGGTTTTGGAGACCCAGTACTTC
-	TRBV5-1	-	TRBJ1-5	CASSRDSNQPQHF	TGCGCCAGCAGTCGGGATAGCAATCAGCCCCAGCATTTT
-	TRBV7-6	-	TRBJ2-7	CASGRESYEQYF	TGTGCCAGCGGCAGGGAATCCTACGAGCAGTACTTC
TRBD1	TRBV5-6	-	TRBJ1-1	CASSLGGGLVSTEAFF	TGTGCCAGCAGCTTGGGAGGGGGCTTAGTGAGCACTGAAGCTTTCTTT
-	TRBV5-8	-	TRBJ1-1	CASRQRTANTEAFF	TGTGCCAGCAGGCAAAGGACAGCGAACACTGAAGCTTTCTTT
TRBD2	TRBV9	few	TRBJ2-1	CASSSWTSGGSYNEQFF	TGTGCCAGCAGCTCCTGGACTAGCGGGGGGTCCTACAATGAGCAGTTCTTC
-	TRBV2	-	TRBJ2-5	CASSEQGIETQYF	TGTGCCAGCAGTGAACAGGGGATCGAGACCCAGTACTTC
TRBD1	TRBV5-1	once	TRBJ2-7	CASSLTRTGANEQYF	TGCGCCAGCAGCTTGACTCGGACAGGGGCCAACGAGCAGTACTTC
TRBD1	TRBV11-2	-	TRBJ1-1	CASSAHRGERTEAFF	TGTGCCAGCAGCGCCCACAGGGGGGAGAGGACTGAAGCTTTCTTT
-	TRBV28	-	TRBJ1-1	CASSSPFGGNTEAFF	TGTGCCAGCAGTTCACCGTTCGGTGGGAACACTGAAGCTTTCTTT
-	TRBV5-6	-	TRBJ2-3	CASSELSTDTQYF	TGTGCCAGTAGCGAACTCAGCACAGATACGCAGTATTTT
TRBD2	TRBV5-6	-	TRBJ2-3	CASSLAGVLAGGPDTQYF	TGTGCCAGCAGCTTGGCCGGAGTACTAGCGGGAGGGCCAGATACGCAGTATTTT
TRBD1	TRBV18	-	TRBJ2-1	CASSPPETGYNEQFF	TGTGCCAGCTCACCACCCGAGACAGGGTACAATGAGCAGTTCTTC
TRBD1	TRBV19	-	TRBJ1-3	CASRQGSGNTIYF	TGTGCCAGTAGACAGGGGTCTGGAAACACCATATATTTT
-	TRBV6-6	-	TRBJ2-1	CASSYPPEQFF	TGTGCCAGCAGTTACCCCCCGGAGCAGTTCTTC
TRBD2	TRBV6-6	-	TRBJ2-2	CASSYPGLGNTGELFF	TGTGCCAGCAGTTACCCTGGACTAGGTAACACCGGGGAGCTGTTTTTT
-	TRBV7-3	-	TRBJ1-6	CASSLPWMDSSPLHF	TGTGCCAGCAGCTTACCATGGATGGACAGTTCACCCCTCCACTTT
-	TRBV6-1	-	TRBJ1-2	CASSRDFNYGYTF	TGTGCCAGCAGTAGGGACTTCAACTATGGCTACACCTTC
TRBD1	TRBV12-5	once	TRBJ2-1	CASGSTGIHNEQFF	TGTGCTAGTGGTTCGACAGGGATCCACAATGAGCAGTTCTTC
-	TRBV6-5	-	TRBJ2-2	CATRVAVVGELFF	TGTGCCACCAGGGTGGCCGTTGTCGGGGAGCTGTTTTTT